These 18 T cell receptor beta chains were sequenced from one sample in a study of cytomegalovirus exposure and HLA in healthy donors. Amplification used 60 Vbeta primers and 13 Jbeta primers. TCRdb's copy holds only in-frame clones and misses some; the assay was immunoSEQ multiplex PCR. Of 100,000 to 120,000 clones in the sample, about 64% were seen once. The sequenced sample consisted of PBMCs. All receptors derive from a man between 18 and 35 years old in good health and CMV-seropositive.

This CDR3 reads CASSIGFLEAFF. The CDR3 DNA reads TGTGCCAGTAGTATCGGGTTTCTCGAAGCTTTCTTT. The V call is TRBV19, the J call TRBJ1-1; D gene ambiguous. CDR1 is LNHDA and CDR2 is SQIVND in the germline V gene (reference sequence). This CDR3 is 12 amino acids long. Trimming stripped 3 bases from V and 8 bases from J, with 10 bases between. Combining the CDR3 with reference TRBV19 and TRBJ1-1 gives the whole variable domain DGGITQSPKYLFRKEGQNVTLSCEQNLNHDAMYWYRQDPGQGLRLIYYSQIVNDFQKGDIAEGYSVSREKKESFPLTVTSAQKNPTAFYLCASSIGFLEAFFGQGTRLTVV.

This chain connects TRBV19 to TRBJ1-5, with a tentative D call TRBD1 (6 bases). The CDR3 length is 14 residues. With 5 bases removed from V and 9 bases from J, the gap between germline ends came to 17 bases. The germline V gene has CDR1 LNHDA and CDR2 SQIVND (reference sequence). The CDR3 sequence is CASSSVQGRGPQHF. In nucleotides, the CDR3 is TGTGCCAGTAGTTCGGTGCAGGGGCGAGGGCCCCAGCATTTT.

V and J are TRBV28 and TRBJ1-2, with 9 bases lining up with TRBD1. The CDR3 covers 14 residues. Trimming took 3 bases from V and 3 from J; bases not matched to a gene: 2. The germline CDR1 and CDR2 sequences are MDHEN and SYDVKM. Written as DNA, the CDR3 is TGTGCCAGCAGTTTCAGGACAGGGGACTATGGCTACACCTTC. Translated, it gives CASSFRTGDYGYTF.

The chain employs TRBV28 and TRBJ1-6; 7 bases align to TRBD1. The CDR3 length is 16 residues. The J segment lost 1 base and the V segment lost 10 bases, leaving 10 bases of the junction unmatched. The germline gives CDR1 MDHEN, CDR2 SYDVKM. The CDR3 sequence is CAIRDSPGSYNSPLHF. For the CDR3, the DNA is TGTGCCATCAGGGACAGCCCGGGGTCCTATAATTCACCCCTCCACTTT.

In its sample, this clone was seen a few times. CDR3 nucleotides: TGTGCCAGCACTCCGGACGGGGGCAATCAGCCCCAGCATTTT. Translated, it gives CASTPDGGNQPQHF. The rearrangement uses TRBV2 and TRBJ1-5; D uncertain. The germline V gene has CDR1 SNHLY and CDR2 FYNNEI. V dropped 7 bases and J dropped 2 bases, with 12 bases sitting between them. The CDR3 runs to 14 residues.

J is TRBJ2-7 and V is TRBV6-1; 9 positions agree with TRBD1. Germline V gene data show CDR1 as MNHNS and CDR2 as SASEGT. This CDR3 contains 15 residues. V shed 2 bases, J shed 0 bases, and the junction held 2 bases outside the gene matches. The CDR3, as DNA: TGTGCCAGCAGTGAACAGACAGGGGGCTCCTACGAGCAGTACTTC. Translating gives CASSEQTGGSYEQYF.

The V gene is TRBV13, the J gene TRBJ2-2; no definite D call. Between the trimmed V and J ends, which lost 0 bases and 9 bases, there was a span of 8 bases. The CDR3 consists of 13 residues. CDR1 PRHDT and CDR2 FYEKMQ come from the germline V gene (reference sequence). CDR3 sequence (DNA): TGTGCCAGCAGCTTAGGCCTGCGGTGGGAGCTGTTTTTT. Its protein is CASSLGLRWELFF.

In the case of this clone: A read error may produce the germline difference seen at one junction end. The V and J genes are TRBV11-3 and TRBJ2-7; 7 nucleotides align to TRBD1. Germline V lookup: CDR1 SGHNT, CDR2 YENEEA. CDR3 length equals 13 residues. The CDR3 spells CASSLVRSGTAFF. CDR3 sequence (DNA): TGTGCCAGCAGCTTAGTTCGTAGTGGGACAGCCTTCTTC.

This clone was found a few times. The V and J genes are TRBV4-1 and TRBJ2-7, with a tentative D call TRBD2 (5 bases). Trimming cost V 4 bases and J 0 bases, with 10 bases left between them. CDR1 and CDR2 (germline): MGHRA, YSYEKL. This CDR3 comprises 14 residues. The CDR3 DNA reads TGCGCCAGCAGCCCGGGGTATTCCTCCTACGAGCAGTACTTC. Translated: CASSPGYSSYEQYF.

This clone was recorded once. This rearrangement joins TRBV7-8 to TRBJ2-7, with D tentatively TRBD1 (6 bases). CDR1 SGHVS and CDR2 FQNEAQ come from the germline V gene. V lost 1 base, J lost 1 base, and 8 bases lay in between. CDR3 length: 14 residues. The CDR3 nucleotides read TGTGCCAGCAGCTTAGAGAGGGGGTCCTACGAGCAGTACGTC. It codes for CASSLERGSYEQYV.

CDR3 bases: TGTGCCAGCAGTCCAGAGACAGGGGGCCCAATTAACACCGGGGAGCTGTTTTTT. This sequence encodes CASSPETGGPINTGELFF. The V and J genes are TRBV25-1 and TRBJ2-2, with TRBD1 matching over 10 bases. The CDR3 is made up of 18 amino acids. Germline values: CDR1 MGHDK, CDR2 SYGVNS. Losses at the gene ends were 5 bases for V and 2 bases for J; bases not matched to a gene: 11.

The J gene is TRBJ1-5, the V gene TRBV5-4, with D maybe TRBD1 (6 bases). CDR1 is SGHNT and CDR2 is YYREEE in the germline V gene (reference sequence). The V and J ends lost 5 bases and 3 bases respectively, with 12 bases between them. This CDR3 comprises 14 residues. This CDR3 is CASSSQGINQPQHF. The CDR3 DNA is TGTGCCAGCAGTTCACAGGGAATCAATCAGCCCCAGCATTTT.

V gene TRBV7-2 combines with J gene TRBJ2-1; 10 bases agree with TRBD2. V was pared by 9 bases and J by 4 bases, with 3 bases of the junction left unmatched. Germline CDR1 is SGHTA and CDR2 is FQGNSA. The CDR3 extends over 13 amino acids. The CDR3 loop reads CASGAGGYNEQFF. CDR3 nucleotides: TGTGCCAGTGGAGCGGGGGGGTACAATGAGCAGTTCTTC.

The V call is TRBV28, the J call TRBJ2-1; D perhaps matches TRBD2 (5 bases). Between the trimmed V and J ends, which lost 3 bases and 4 bases, there was a span of 7 bases. This CDR3 has 13 amino acids. Per germline, CDR1 MDHEN and CDR2 SYDVKM. CDR3 DNA sequence: TGTGCCAGCAGTTTTTCGGGGTACAATGAGCAGTTCTTC. Translating it yields CASSFSGYNEQFF.

This chain connects TRBV6-1 to TRBJ2-7; 9 bases are shared with TRBD2. V was clipped by 2 bases and J by 0 bases; unmatched bases: 2. Germline-derived CDR1 and CDR2 are MNHNS and SASEGT. This CDR3 comprises 15 residues. The CDR3 sequence is CASSESGGSSYEQYV. CDR3 DNA sequence: TGTGCCAGCAGTGAAAGCGGGGGGAGCTCCTACGAGCAGTACGTC.

This clone was seen just once. The chain combines TRBV4-1 with TRBJ2-1; 8 nucleotides match TRBD1. Looked up from germline, CDR1 is MGHRA and CDR2 is YSYEKL. CDR3 length equals 17 residues. V lost 1 base and J lost 4; bases outside the gene matches: 9. CDR3 DNA: TGCGCCAGCAGCCAAGCGGACCGGAGACAGGGGTACAATGAGCAGTTCTTC. Its protein is CASSQADRRQGYNEQFF.

This chain links TRBV7-2 with TRBJ1-5, with 9 bases matching TRBD1. Germline CDR1 is SGHTA and CDR2 is FQGNSA. The CDR3 runs to 17 residues. V gave up 5 bases and J gave up 0 bases; unmatched junction bases: 8. Written as DNA, the CDR3 is TGTGCCAGCAGCCCCCGGGACAGGGAATATAGCAATCAGCCCCAGCATTTT. Translation: CASSPRDREYSNQPQHF.

The J gene is TRBJ2-5, the V gene TRBV9, with 9 bases identical to TRBD1. Germline V gene sequence: CDR1 SGDLS, CDR2 YYNGEE. This CDR3 has 16 residues. The junction had 8 bases not matched to a gene; V was cut back by 0 bases and J by 5 bases. The CDR3, as DNA: TGTGCCAGCAGCGTAGTTGGGGGACAGGGACGGGAGACCCAGTACTTC. It encodes CASSVVGGQGRETQYF.